This T cell receptor (beta chain) is drawn from a study of tumor-infiltrating lymphocytes in oesophageal squamous cell carcinoma (dated by TCRdb to between 2015 and 2016). Inclusive of the bounding cysteine and phenylalanine, the CDR3 is 15 residues long. The retained sequence is limited to the CDR3, 45 bases, with the frame set at the first base. CDR1 and CDR2 are read off the germline V gene as MNHEY and SVGAGI. At the junction V is shortened by 0 bases and J by 3 bases; bases outside the gene matches: 2. Concerning this clonotype itself: The target of this receptor is not known. No base quality values were provided; no much bigger clone lies one nucleotide off.

Receptor libraries were prepared by PCR. These reads were obtained on an Illumina HiSeq 2000. The public sequencing data were trimmed at Q25 with fastp and processed into clonotypes with MiXCR by TCRdb, which kept only in-frame beta chains. Entries that share a CDR3 protein sequence are merged under the most common genes and DNA. The sample includes fewer than 25,000 distinct CDR3 sequences, with around 41% observed a single time. Of the sample, 30% to 45% falls within the top ten clones. The V and J genes are TRBV6-5 and TRBJ2-3; the junction holds 8 bases that match TRBD1. Specimen: esophageal tumor tissue. The TCR was taken from a male donor with esophageal squamous cell carcinoma. The sequenced DNA: TGTGCCAGCAGTTACTCCAGGGGGCAGACAGATACGCAGTATTTT. It translates to CASSYSRGQTDTQYF.